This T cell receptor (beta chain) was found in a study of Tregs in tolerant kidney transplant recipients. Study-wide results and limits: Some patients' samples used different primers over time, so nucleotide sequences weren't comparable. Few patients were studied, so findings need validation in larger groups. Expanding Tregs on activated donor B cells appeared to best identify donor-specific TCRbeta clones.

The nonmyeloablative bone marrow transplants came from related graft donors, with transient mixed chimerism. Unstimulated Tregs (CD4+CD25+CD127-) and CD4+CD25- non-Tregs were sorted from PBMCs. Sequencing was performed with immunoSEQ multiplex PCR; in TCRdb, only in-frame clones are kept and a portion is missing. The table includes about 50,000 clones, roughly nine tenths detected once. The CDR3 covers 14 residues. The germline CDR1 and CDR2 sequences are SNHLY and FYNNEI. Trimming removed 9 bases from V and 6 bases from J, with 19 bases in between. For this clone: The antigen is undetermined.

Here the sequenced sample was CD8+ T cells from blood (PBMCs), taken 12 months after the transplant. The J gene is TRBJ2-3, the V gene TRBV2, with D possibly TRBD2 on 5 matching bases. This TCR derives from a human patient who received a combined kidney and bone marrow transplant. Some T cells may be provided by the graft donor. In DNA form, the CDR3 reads TGTGCCAGAGACACCCCGGGGAGCTCCGATACGCAGTATTTT. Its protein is CARDTPGSSDTQYF.